These 28 T cell receptor beta chains were all obtained from the same sample, sequenced in a study of blood T cell dynamics during melanoma immunotherapy. The repertoire was sequenced with immunoSEQ multiplex PCR; TCRdb's copy has only in-frame clones and lacks some. This table has 25,000 to 35,000 clones, around four fifths appearing once. Time point: week 3, after first cycle of checkpoint inhibitor. This sample comprised blood, obtained from a patient treated with checkpoint blockade. Receptors were obtained from a human donor with melanoma.

The V and J genes are TRBV11-2 and TRBJ2-3; 7 bases fit TRBD2. The CDR3 has 15 residues. Germline CDR1 SGHAT, CDR2 FQNNGV. The junction had 9 bases not matched to a gene; V was cut back by 4 bases and J by 5 bases. Written as DNA, the CDR3 is TGTGCCAGCAGCTCCATTGGGGGGGAAGGAGATACGCAGTATTTT. The encoded protein is CASSSIGGEGDTQYF.

The chain carries TRBV5-8 and TRBJ2-3; 7 bases map to TRBD1. Losses at the gene ends were 3 bases for V and 5 bases for J; bases not matched to a gene: 21. The CDR3 sequence is 19 residues long. CDR1 is SGHTS and CDR2 is YDEGEE in the germline V gene. The CDR3 DNA reads as TGTGCCAGCAGCTCCGTCGGAAGGAAGACAGGGCGGATAGAAGATACGCAGTATTTT. Protein product: CASSSVGRKTGRIEDTQYF.

This clone showed up just once. This sequence joins TRBV18 and TRBJ1-2; D unclear. V gave up 4 bases and J gave up 8 bases, with 23 bases separating them. Germline CDR1 and CDR2: KGHSH and LQKENI. There are 16 residues in the CDR3. CDR3 coding DNA: TGTGCCAGCTCACTACCAAGTATTGGGGTATCAGGAGGCTACACCTTC. As protein: CASSLPSIGVSGGYTF.

This clone was observed a handful of times. This sequence joins TRBV7-2 and TRBJ2-7; possibly TRBD2 for D (5 bases). The V gene lost 1 base and the J gene lost 0 bases, with 16 bases spanning the gap. This CDR3 is 17 amino acids long. Germline V gives CDR1 SGHTA, CDR2 FQGNSA. The CDR3 DNA reads TGTGCCAGCAGCTTAGTGGGCGGACTCTCGAGCTCCTACGAGCAGTACTTC. It yields the protein CASSLVGGLSSSYEQYF.

V is TRBV7-9 and J is TRBJ1-1; D is unresolved. The CDR3 sequence is 14 residues long. Trimming took off 6 bases at V and 4 bases at J, with 15 bases between the two ends. In germline, CDR1 is SEHNR, CDR2 FQNEAQ (reference sequence). This CDR3 reads CASRVGGLSTEAFF. DNA of the CDR3: TGTGCCAGCAGGGTAGGAGGGTTGAGCACTGAAGCTTTCTTT.

The chain combines TRBV6-5 with TRBJ1-2, with 7 nucleotides matching TRBD1. Trimming cost V 0 bases and J 13 bases; bases outside gene matches: 14. Germline assignment: CDR1 MNHEY and CDR2 SVGAGI. The CDR3 is made up of 15 amino acids. The CDR3 protein is CASSYSMVSDREFTF. In DNA, the CDR3 is TGTGCCAGCAGTTACTCGATGGTCTCTGACAGGGAATTCACCTTC.

This clone appeared a few times. The rearrangement links TRBV5-4 to TRBJ2-7, with TRBD1 identical over 8 bases. The junction had 3 bases not matched to a gene; V was cut back by 1 base and J by 3 bases. CDR1 is SGHNT, CDR2 YYREEE, per germline (reference sequence). CDR3 length equals 14 residues. CDR3 amino acids: CASSLSGTGYEQYF. CDR3 bases: TGTGCCAGCAGCTTGAGTGGGACAGGCTACGAGCAGTACTTC.

The chain recombines TRBV14 with TRBJ2-7; D ambiguous. Germline V gives CDR1 SGHDN, CDR2 FVKESK. V was shortened by 1 base and J by 3 bases, with 13 bases between the two germline ends. The CDR3 is 15 residues long. The CDR3 is CASSQGTPVFYEQYF. The CDR3 coding sequence is TGTGCCAGCAGCCAAGGGACCCCTGTTTTCTACGAGCAGTACTTC.

This rearrangement joins TRBV19 to TRBJ1-3; D is possibly TRBD1 (6 bases). The germline V gene has CDR1 LNHDA and CDR2 SQIVND (reference sequence). V lost 5 bases and J 4 bases, leaving 12 bases between the germline ends. The CDR3 runs to 14 residues. CDR3: CASSGGGLGNTIYF. The CDR3 region has the DNA TGTGCCAGTAGTGGAGGGGGGCTCGGAAACACCATATATTTT.

The chain carries TRBV5-1 and TRBJ2-3; D is perhaps TRBD2 (6 bases). V was pared by 4 bases and J by 4 bases, with 16 bases between. The germline gives CDR1 SGHRS, CDR2 YFSETQ. This CDR3 has 15 residues. The CDR3 region is CASSPAGTQADTQYF. The CDR3 bases are TGCGCCAGCAGCCCTGCGGGGACCCAAGCAGATACGCAGTATTTT.

This clone has just one count. This chain joins TRBV11-2 and TRBJ1-2; D gene unclear. The CDR3 length is 13 residues. V was shortened by 5 bases and J by 2 bases, with 9 bases between the two germline ends. Per the germline V gene, CDR1 is SGHAT and CDR2 is FQNNGV. Here the CDR3 DNA reads TGTGCCAGCAGCCGCCCGGAGAACTATGGCTACACCTTC. It specifies CASSRPENYGYTF.

The chain uses TRBV6-1 and TRBJ2-1; D remains unclear. The germline V and J ends were trimmed by 2 bases and 6 bases, with 8 bases remaining between them. The germline CDR1 and CDR2 sequences are MNHNS and SASEGT. The CDR3 consists of 13 residues. CDR3 residues: CASSEQPGNEQFF. For the CDR3, the DNA is TGTGCCAGCAGTGAACAGCCAGGCAATGAGCAGTTCTTC.

J is TRBJ2-7 and V is TRBV6-5; D is unclear. Trimming took 0 bases from V and 3 from J, leaving 15 bases between them. This CDR3 is built from 16 residues. CDR1 MNHEY and CDR2 SVGAGI come from the germline V gene. The CDR3 sequence: CASSYSAGGPRYEQYF. CDR3 sequence (DNA): TGTGCCAGCAGTTACTCTGCAGGCGGTCCCCGCTACGAGCAGTACTTC.

This sequence joins TRBV15 and TRBJ2-7, with D perhaps being TRBD1 or TRBD2 (5 bases each). The CDR3 is made up of 16 amino acids. Trimming took 0 bases from V and 5 from J, leaving 17 bases between them. In germline, CDR1 is LNHNV, CDR2 YYDKDF (reference sequence). CDR3 amino acids: CATSRDGPVRGHEQYF. The CDR3 DNA reads TGTGCCACCAGCAGAGATGGTCCGGTGAGGGGTCACGAGCAGTACTTC.

The chain uses TRBV7-9 and TRBJ2-7, with a tentative D call TRBD1 (6 bases). Germline-derived CDR1 and CDR2 are SEHNR and FQNEAQ (reference sequence). The CDR3 has 11 residues. Trimming pared 4 bases from V and 5 bases from J, leaving 6 bases between. The CDR3 loop is CASSWTDEQYF. For the CDR3, the DNA is TGTGCCAGCAGCTGGACAGACGAGCAGTACTTC.

The rearrangement uses TRBV11-2 and TRBJ2-3; 10 nucleotides align to TRBD2. The CDR3 consists of 15 residues. CDR1 is SGHAT, CDR2 FQNNGV, per germline. The J segment lost 3 bases and the V segment lost 1 base, leaving 1 base of the junction unmatched. The CDR3 DNA follows: TGTGCCAGCAGCTTAGCAGCGGGGGGGACAGATACGCAGTATTTT. Its translation is CASSLAAGGTDTQYF.

This clone showed up just a few times. This chain joins TRBV16 and TRBJ1-4, with D uncertain. Germline CDR1 and CDR2: KGHSY and FQNENV. V was cut by 3 bases and J by 8 bases, with 10 bases left in between. The length of the CDR3 is 13 residues. The CDR3 sequence is CASSQTSNEKLFF. The CDR3 nucleotides read TGTGCCAGCAGCCAGACTTCCAACGAAAAACTGTTTTTT.

The chain joins TRBV11-2 to TRBJ2-1; 9 bases line up with TRBD1. Germline V CDR1 and CDR2: SGHAT, FQNNGV. Unmatched junction bases numbered 10, after V lost 1 base and J lost 6 bases. The CDR3 covers 17 residues. The CDR3 loop is CASSLVPPRTGVNEQFF. In nucleotides, the CDR3 is TGTGCCAGCAGCTTAGTCCCCCCCAGGACAGGGGTCAATGAGCAGTTCTTC.

The genes are TRBV7-8 and TRBJ1-6; D is undetermined. V was trimmed by 5 bases and J by 0 bases, leaving 11 bases between them. CDR3 size: 16 residues. CDR1 is SGHVS, CDR2 FQNEAQ, per germline. CDR3 loop: CASSLPGRSYNSPLHF. CDR3 nucleotides: TGTGCCAGCAGCCTACCTGGTCGCTCCTATAATTCACCCCTCCACTTT.

The chain couples TRBV5-4 to TRBJ2-2; 16 bases align to TRBD2. The CDR3 spans 19 residues. J gave up 6 bases and V 0 bases, and 8 bases lay outside the gene matches. Per the germline V gene, CDR1 is SGHNT and CDR2 is YYREEE (reference sequence). The DNA for the CDR3 is TGTGCCAGCAGCTTGGCCCTGGGACTAGCGGGAGGGAGGGCCGGGGAGCTGTTTTTT. Translated, it gives CASSLALGLAGGRAGELFF.

The V and J genes are TRBV19 and TRBJ2-2, with D unresolved. Germline V lookup: CDR1 LNHDA, CDR2 SQIVND (reference sequence). The CDR3 has 13 amino acids. V dropped 3 bases and J dropped 0 bases, with 2 bases sitting between them. CDR3: CASSMSNTGELFF. In nucleotides, the CDR3 is TGTGCCAGTAGTATGTCGAACACCGGGGAGCTGTTTTTT.

V usage is TRBV28 and J usage is TRBJ1-3; D is unresolved. The germline V gene encodes CDR1 MDHEN and CDR2 SYDVKM. This CDR3 region has 14 residues. Trimming shortened V by 3 bases and J by 4 bases, and 10 bases separated the two germline ends. For the CDR3, the DNA is TGTGCCAGCAGTTTGAGCGGGCACGGAAACACCATATATTTT. Its protein product is CASSLSGHGNTIYF. The full variable domain, with the rest looked up from reference TRBV28 and TRBJ1-3, is DVKVTQSSRYLVKRTGEKVFLECVQDMDHENMFWYRQDPGLGLRLIYFSYDVKMKEKGDIPEGYSVSREKKERFSLILESASTNQTSMYLCASSLSGHGNTIYFGEGSWLTVV.

The chain uses TRBV6-5 and TRBJ1-2; TRBD1 matches at 7 bases. Germline CDR1 and CDR2: MNHEY and SVGAGI. Germline trimming cut 6 bases from V and 6 bases from J; bases unmatched to any gene: 10. This CDR3 comprises 14 residues. The CDR3 here is CASSGQALQNGYTF. In DNA form, the CDR3 reads TGTGCCAGCAGCGGACAGGCTTTGCAAAATGGCTACACCTTC.

V gene TRBV28 combines with J gene TRBJ2-7, with D possibly matching TRBD1 (6 bases). The CDR3 has 14 residues. Germline V CDR1 and CDR2: MDHEN, SYDVKM. V gave up 5 bases and J gave up 2 bases, with 13 bases separating them. CDR3 amino acids: CASSTRDNTYEQYF. Written as DNA, the CDR3 is TGTGCCAGCAGTACCCGGGACAACACCTACGAGCAGTACTTC.

The CDR3: CASSDLQGPSYGYTF. The CDR3 DNA follows: TGCGCCAGCAGCGACCTACAGGGACCCAGTTATGGCTACACCTTC. The gene calls are TRBV5-1 and TRBJ1-2; perhaps TRBD1 as D (6 bases). CDR3 length: 15 residues. Deletions cut 4 bases from V and 5 bases from J, with 18 bases between. Germline CDR1 reads SGHRS; CDR2 reads YFSETQ.

The genes are TRBV9 and TRBJ2-3; 10 nucleotides match TRBD2. V was pared by 0 bases and J by 5 bases, with 6 bases of the junction left unmatched. The germline V gene has CDR1 SGDLS and CDR2 YYNGEE. CDR3 length equals 16 residues. Written as DNA, the CDR3 is TGTGCCAGCAGCGTAGCTCAGCGGGGGGGCGGAGATACGCAGTATTTT. The encoded protein is CASSVAQRGGGDTQYF.

This chain links TRBV5-4 with TRBJ2-1; perhaps TRBD2 as D (6 bases). The V gene lost 0 bases and the J gene lost 5 bases, with 21 bases spanning the gap. Looked up from germline, CDR1 is SGHNT and CDR2 is YYREEE (reference sequence). The CDR3 runs to 18 residues. CDR3: CASSLGRNWASANNEQFF. The DNA of the CDR3 is TGTGCCAGCAGCTTGGGGAGGAACTGGGCTAGCGCTAACAATGAGCAGTTCTTC.

The genes are TRBV6-1 and TRBJ2-1; 7 bases agree with TRBD2. The germline gives CDR1 MNHNS, CDR2 SASEGT. V trimming: 4 bases; J trimming: 7 bases; junction bases outside the gene matches: 10. This CDR3 region has 15 residues. In DNA form, the CDR3 reads TGTGCCAGCAGTGCTGAGGCGGGAGTGGTTAATGAGCAGTTCTTC. It yields the protein CASSAEAGVVNEQFF.